The 8 T cell receptor beta chains listed next were all sequenced from one sample in a study of CD4 and CD8 cells across lung adenocarcinoma regions. MiXCR, applied by TCRdb to the PCR reads, yields one record per CDR3 protein. In the table there are some 9,600 distinct CDR3 sequences, about 46% of which are singletons. The sample taken for sequencing was CD4+ T cells from the margin of a lung tumor. These receptors were collected from a female donor with lung adenocarcinoma. The CD4 and CD8 labels of this study may be unreliable.

Notes on this clonotype: Germline is not matched at one junction end, which may reflect a read error. The chain has TRBV10-3 and TRBJ2-5, with 8 bases aligning to TRBD2. The CDR3 is made up of 15 amino acids. CDR1 is ENHRY and CDR2 is SYGVKD in the germline V gene. CDR3: CGGSPGGGAQKTQYF. CDR3 coding DNA: TGTGGCGGGAGCCCCGGGGGGGGTGCCCAAAAGACCCAGTACTTC.

This clonotype was detected only a few times. V gene TRBV27 combines with J gene TRBJ1-3; perhaps TRBD1 as D (6 bases). Germline values: CDR1 MNHEY, CDR2 SMNVEV (reference sequence). This CDR3 has 14 residues. V lost 4 bases, J lost 3 bases, and 10 bases lay in between. In DNA, the CDR3 is TGTGCCAGCAGTTACAGGGCCCATGGAAACACCATATATTTT. It specifies CASSYRAHGNTIYF.

The J gene is TRBJ2-1, the V gene TRBV6-1, with TRBD2 matching over 7 bases. Matching the DNA end better, TRBJ2-5 makes the J call doubtful. The CDR3 totals 14 residues. Germline V gene sequence: CDR1 MNHNS, CDR2 SASEGT. CDR3 sequence: CAGLEASGPDTQYF. The CDR3 DNA reads TGTGCGGGGCTTGAAGCTAGCGGCCCAGATACCCAGTACTTC.

The chain joins TRBV4-1 to TRBJ2-2; D perhaps matches TRBD1 (5 bases). Germline V lookup: CDR1 MGHRA, CDR2 YSYEKL. The CDR3 is 13 amino acids. Trimming shortened V by 4 bases and J by 7 bases, and 10 bases separated the two germline ends. The DNA of the CDR3 is TGCGCCAGCAGCCGTGGGGCCGGCGGGGAGCTGTTTTTT. Its translation is CASSRGAGGELFF.

In its sample, this clonotype was seen many times. Here the CDR3 reads CASSYSIQGQGTQYF. The CDR3 DNA is TGTGCCAGCAGTTACTCGATCCAGGGGCAGGGGACCCAGTACTTC. The V gene is TRBV6-5, the J gene TRBJ2-1; a possible D gene is TRBD1 (6 bases). Gene TRBJ2-5 matches the end of the DNA better, so the J call may be wrong. Germline lookup yields CDR1 MNHEY and CDR2 SVGAGI. CDR3 length: 15 residues.

This sequence joins TRBV9 and TRBJ2-5; D is ambiguous. The CDR3 extends over 15 amino acids. V lost 3 bases to trimming and J lost 5 bases, with 17 bases between them. Germline V gene sequence: CDR1 SGDLS, CDR2 YYNGEE. CDR3: CASSAQPRALETQYF. The CDR3 DNA reads TGTGCCAGCAGCGCCCAGCCTAGGGCGCTGGAGACCCAGTACTTC.

V gene TRBV25-1 combines with J gene TRBJ2-1, with 7 nucleotides matching TRBD2. The end of the DNA fits TRBJ2-7 better, so the J call may be wrong. This CDR3 has 13 residues. Germline V gene lookup returns CDR1 MGHDK and CDR2 SYGVNS. The CDR3: CASSEMAGVEQYF. DNA of the CDR3: TGTGCCAGCAGTGAAATGGCGGGGGTCGAGCAGTACTTC.

This clonotype was detected only a few times. Possible read error: a much larger clone is one base away. CDR3 bases: TGCGCCAGCAGCGCCGGACGCAACCAAGAGACCCAGTTCTTC. It encodes CASSAGRNQETQFF. The chain carries TRBV10-2 and TRBJ2-1, with D uncertain. In germline, CDR1 is WSHSY, CDR2 SAAADI. V was shortened by 6 bases and J by 13 bases, with 22 bases between the two germline ends. The CDR3 contains 14 residues.